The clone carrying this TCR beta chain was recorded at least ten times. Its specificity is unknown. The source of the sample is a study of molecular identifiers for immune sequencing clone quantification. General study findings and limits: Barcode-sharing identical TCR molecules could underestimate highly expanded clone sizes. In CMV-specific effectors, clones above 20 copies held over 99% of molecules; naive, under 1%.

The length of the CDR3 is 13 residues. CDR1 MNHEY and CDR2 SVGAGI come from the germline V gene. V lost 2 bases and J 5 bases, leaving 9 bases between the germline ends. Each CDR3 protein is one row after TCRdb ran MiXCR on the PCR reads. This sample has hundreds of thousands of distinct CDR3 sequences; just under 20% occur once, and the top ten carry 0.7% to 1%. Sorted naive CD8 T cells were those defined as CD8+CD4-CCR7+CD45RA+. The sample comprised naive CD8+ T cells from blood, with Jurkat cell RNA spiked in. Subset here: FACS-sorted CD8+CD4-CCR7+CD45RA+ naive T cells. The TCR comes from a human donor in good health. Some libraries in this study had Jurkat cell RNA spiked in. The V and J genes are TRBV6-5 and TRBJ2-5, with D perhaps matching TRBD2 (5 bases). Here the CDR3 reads CASSYRGHETQYF. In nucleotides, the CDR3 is TGTGCCAGCAGTTACAGAGGGCACGAGACCCAGTACTTC.